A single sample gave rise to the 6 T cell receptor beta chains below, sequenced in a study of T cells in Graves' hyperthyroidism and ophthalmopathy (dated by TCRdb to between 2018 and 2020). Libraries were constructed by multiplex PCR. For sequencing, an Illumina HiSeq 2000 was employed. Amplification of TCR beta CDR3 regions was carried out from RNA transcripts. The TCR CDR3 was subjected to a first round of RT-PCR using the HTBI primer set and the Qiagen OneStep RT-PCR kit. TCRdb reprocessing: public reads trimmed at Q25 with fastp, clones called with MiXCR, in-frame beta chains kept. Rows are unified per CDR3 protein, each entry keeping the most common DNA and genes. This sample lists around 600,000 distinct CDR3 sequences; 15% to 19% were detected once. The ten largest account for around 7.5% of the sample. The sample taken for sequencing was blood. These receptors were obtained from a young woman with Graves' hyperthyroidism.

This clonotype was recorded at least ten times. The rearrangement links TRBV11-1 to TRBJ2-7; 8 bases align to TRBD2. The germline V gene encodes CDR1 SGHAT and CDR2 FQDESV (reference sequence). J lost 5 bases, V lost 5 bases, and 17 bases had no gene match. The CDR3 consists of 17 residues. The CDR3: CASSPRTRGLVADEQYF. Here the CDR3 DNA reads TGTGCCAGCAGCCCCCGGACGCGGGGACTAGTGGCCGACGAGCAGTACTTC.

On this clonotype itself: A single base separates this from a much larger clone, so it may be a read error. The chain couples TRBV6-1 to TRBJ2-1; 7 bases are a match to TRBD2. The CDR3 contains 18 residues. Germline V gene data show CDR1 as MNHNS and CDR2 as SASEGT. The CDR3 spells CSSSAPTRGAGVLNEQFF. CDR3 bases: TGTTCCAGCAGTGCGCCCACCCGAGGGGCGGGAGTTCTAAATGAGCAGTTCTTC.

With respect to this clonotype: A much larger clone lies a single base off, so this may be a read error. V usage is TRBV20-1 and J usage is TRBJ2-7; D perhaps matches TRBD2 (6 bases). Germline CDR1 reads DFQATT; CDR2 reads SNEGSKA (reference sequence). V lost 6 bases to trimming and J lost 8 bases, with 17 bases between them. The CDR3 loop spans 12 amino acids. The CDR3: CSASTSPYKQYF. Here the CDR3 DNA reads TGCAGTGCCAGTACTAGCCCGTACAAGCAGTACTTC.

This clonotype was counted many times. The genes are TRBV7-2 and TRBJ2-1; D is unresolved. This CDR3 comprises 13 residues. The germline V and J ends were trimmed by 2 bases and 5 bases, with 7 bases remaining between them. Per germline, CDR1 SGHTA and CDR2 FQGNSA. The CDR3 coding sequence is TGTGCCAGCAGCTTACCCGGAAACAATGAGCAGTTCTTC. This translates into CASSLPGNNEQFF.

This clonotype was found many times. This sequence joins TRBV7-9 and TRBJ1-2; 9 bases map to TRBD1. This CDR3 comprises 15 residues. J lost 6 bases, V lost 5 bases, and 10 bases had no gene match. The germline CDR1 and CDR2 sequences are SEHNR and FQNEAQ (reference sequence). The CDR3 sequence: CASSLGTGSFDGYTF. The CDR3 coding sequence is TGTGCCAGCAGCCTGGGGACAGGGAGTTTTGATGGCTACACCTTC.

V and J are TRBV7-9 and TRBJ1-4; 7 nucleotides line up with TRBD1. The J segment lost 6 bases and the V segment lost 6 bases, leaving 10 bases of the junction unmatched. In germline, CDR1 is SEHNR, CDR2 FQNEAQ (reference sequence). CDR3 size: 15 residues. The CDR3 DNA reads TGTGCCAGCAGACCTATCCAGGGGGAGGATGAAAAACTGTTTTTT. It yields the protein CASRPIQGEDEKLFF.